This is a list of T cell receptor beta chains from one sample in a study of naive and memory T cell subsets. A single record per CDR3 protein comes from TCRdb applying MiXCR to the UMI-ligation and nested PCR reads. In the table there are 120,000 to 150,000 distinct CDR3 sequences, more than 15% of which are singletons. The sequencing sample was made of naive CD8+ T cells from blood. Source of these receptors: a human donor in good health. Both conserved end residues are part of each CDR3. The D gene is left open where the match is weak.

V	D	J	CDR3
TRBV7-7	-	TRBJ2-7	CASSRGPGQNYEQYF
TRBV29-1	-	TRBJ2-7	CSVVVSAYEQYF
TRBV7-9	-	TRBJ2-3	CASSPWSGGTDTQYF
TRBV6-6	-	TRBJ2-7	CASNGRDTEQYF
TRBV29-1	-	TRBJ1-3	CSVDPREAGNTIYF
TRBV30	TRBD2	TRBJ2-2	CASTTSGRSAGELFF
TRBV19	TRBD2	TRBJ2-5	CASSIDLGTSGKVETQYF
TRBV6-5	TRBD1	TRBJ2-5	CASNTYLNRGQETQYF
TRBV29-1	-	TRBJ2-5	CSVLDSRPGETQYF
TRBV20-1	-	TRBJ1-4	CSARDGTLRQRNEKLFF
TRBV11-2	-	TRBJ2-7	CASSLDFRVEQYF
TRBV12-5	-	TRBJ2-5	CASGSSEETQYF
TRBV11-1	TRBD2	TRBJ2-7	CASSFSTPGLAGGEQYF
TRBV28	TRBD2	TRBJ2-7	CASSSPISGASYEQYF
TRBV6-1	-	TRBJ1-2	CAIRTANNYGYTF
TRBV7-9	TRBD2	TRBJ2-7	CASTTSGDYEQYF
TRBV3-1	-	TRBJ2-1	CASSLVSSEYNEQFF
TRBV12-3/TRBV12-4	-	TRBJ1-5	CASSLGEPQHF
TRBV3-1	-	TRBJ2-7	CASSQEWSEQYF
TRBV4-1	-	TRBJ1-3	CASSQVASSLSGNTIYF
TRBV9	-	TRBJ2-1	CASSVFGTGDEQFF
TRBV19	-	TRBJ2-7	CASSLTDSSYEQYF
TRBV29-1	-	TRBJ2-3	CSVAGTSTDTQYF
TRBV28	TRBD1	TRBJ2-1	CASSSALRETGGLYNEQFF
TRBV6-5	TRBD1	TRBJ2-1	CASSRQTGSEQFF
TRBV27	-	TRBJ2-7	CASSYFGGRDEQYF
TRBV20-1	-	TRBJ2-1	CSARDSTGSYNEQFF
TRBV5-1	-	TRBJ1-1	CASSFSVPGDTEAFF
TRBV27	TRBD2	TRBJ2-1	CASIAGYNEQFF
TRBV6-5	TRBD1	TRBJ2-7	CASRPGQGNYEQYF
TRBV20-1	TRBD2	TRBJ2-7	CSASHGRGSSYEQYF
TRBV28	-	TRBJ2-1	CASSEMRGNEQFF
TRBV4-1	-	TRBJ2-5	CASSLALSQTQYF
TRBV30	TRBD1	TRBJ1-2	CAYNPGTGLGYGYTF
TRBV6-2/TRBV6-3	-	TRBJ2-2	CASSYSGQNTGELFF
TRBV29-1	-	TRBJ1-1	CSVFLGGVEAFF
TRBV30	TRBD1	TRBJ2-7	CAWASGTGDEQYF
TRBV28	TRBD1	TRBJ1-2	CASSLDRDENGYTF
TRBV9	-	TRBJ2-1	CASTPQGKYNEQFF
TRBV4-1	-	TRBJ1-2	CASSQIGEGLNYGYTF
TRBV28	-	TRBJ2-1	CASSFSAGIFNEQFF
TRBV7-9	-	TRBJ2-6	CASSLGEGGALSGTNVLTF
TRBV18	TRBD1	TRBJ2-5	CASSQTGEETQYF
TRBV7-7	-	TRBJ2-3	CASSLANSPDTQYF
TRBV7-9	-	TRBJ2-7	CASSPRAADGLTYEQYF
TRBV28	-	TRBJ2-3	CASSFLRAVDTQYF
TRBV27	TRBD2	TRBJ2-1	CASVPRGTSGSSSYNEQFF
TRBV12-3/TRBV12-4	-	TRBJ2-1	CASSSLRGATTYDEQFF
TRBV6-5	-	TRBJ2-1	CASSSGQYNEQFF
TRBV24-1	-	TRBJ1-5	CATSDPAGQPQHF
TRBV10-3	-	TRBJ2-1	CAISESGTEQFF
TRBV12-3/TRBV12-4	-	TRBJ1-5	CASSPGEANQPQHF
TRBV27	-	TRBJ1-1	CASSTSMNTEAFF
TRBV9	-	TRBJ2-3	CASSVLGTDTQYF